The entry that follows covers one T cell receptor beta chain sequence. This clone was counted a few times. What this receptor recognizes is not known. No clone much larger than this one lies a single base away; base qualities are absent. Each donor gave one peripheral blood draw, roughly 120 mL on average, collected into heparinised tubes. A BD FACSAria II was used to sort naive, central memory, regulatory and stem cell-like memory CD4+ T cells with a panel that included CD45RO, CCR7, CD25, CD127, CD95 and CD27. A purity above 95% was achieved for all sorted populations. PBMCs were isolated immediately by Lymphoprep density gradient centrifugation and stained directly without culture. To minimize batch effects, samples were stained and sorted in pairs, one healthy donor with one patient per experiment. V was cut back by 4 bases and J by 5 bases, leaving a gap of 11 bases between them. The germline V gene sets CDR1 to SQVTM and CDR2 to ANQGSEA. Including cysteine and phenylalanine, the CDR3 has 13 amino acids. Kept here is only the CDR3 DNA, which spans 39 bases and is read in frame from base 1.

The entire amount of isolated RNA was reverse transcribed using the High Capacity cDNA Reverse Transcription Kit, so the sequenced TCRB transcripts were expressed ones. Deep immunoSEQ sequencing was performed on naive, central memory and regulatory T cell samples, with an average of around 3.5 million total reads per sample. After sorted cells were lysed in RLT buffer, RNA was extracted with DNase-treated RNeasy Micro or Mini kits, with the choice depending on cell number. To prevent cross-contamination, every cell subset was processed on its own, while patient and healthy donor samples were processed together. The immunoSEQ multiplex PCR was used to amplify TCRB sequences from cDNA, generating 87-bp fragments that spanned the CDR3 region. The amplicons were sequenced using the Illumina HiSeq platform. In the original analysis: PCR bias was corrected computationally using synthetic template baselines, and reads within Hamming distance 2 were collapsed, with unmergeable singletons discarded. By aligning reads against IMGT, V, D and J genes, CDR3 length, and insertions or deletions at six rearrangement sites were assigned. Within each subset, clonotype counts were normalized to the number of sorted cells before true diversity and Gini coefficients were calculated with the tcR R package. Repertoire sharing was quantified using the overlap coefficient calculated on TCRB nucleotide sequences. Out-of-frame TCRB sequences from naive cells were analyzed to stand in for the pre-selection repertoire. TCRdb took over this immuneACCESS table, retaining in-frame rearrangements with V and J assigned. Such tables are incomplete; in checked studies, under half of the missing clones stem from an unresolved V gene, and the remainder is unexplained. Clone size and V and J calls were adopted from that table, with D and trimming inferred from the DNA. The sample table records approximately 330,000 clones; approximately 9.9% of these occur just once. The top ten constitute over 0.015% of the sample.

This sample was taken from a study of beta chain features in type 1 diabetes (dated by TCRdb to 2017 to 2018). In the study overall: No differences in mean age, gender distribution, total cell number or subset yield were found between patients and healthy donors. Across all samples, approximately 100 million sorted cells were examined, and cell number per subset correlated strongly with RNA yield. The study compared TCRB repertoires of sorted circulating CD4+ T cell subsets between recently diagnosed type 1 diabetes patients and matched healthy donors. Whereas all 30 or so donors provided naive and central memory subsets, regulatory and stem cell-like memory subsets were isolated from just 8 patients and about 8 healthy donors.

Overall study outcomes, separate from this receptor: Only small numbers of individuals were included in the HLA sub-analyses, which left unresolved whether HLA type had any influence on TCRB rearrangement. PCR may preferentially amplify shorter templates, but because patient and control samples were amplified and corrected together, any resulting skew would affect both groups equally. In all four CD4+ subsets, TCRB CDR3 length was moderately but significantly shorter in type 1 diabetes patients. Naive, central memory and regulatory TCRB repertoires appeared to be more alike among patients than among healthy donors. Fewer insertions and more nucleotide deletions at VDJ recombination sites were observed in patients with type 1 diabetes, implying thymic rearrangement abnormalities. Because cDNA was sequenced instead of genomic DNA, highly expressing activated cells could be over-represented, though the groups showed no difference in activation or CD3 levels.

The rearranged segments are TRBV29-1 and TRBJ1-4; a confident D gene designation cannot be given. The TCR originated in a woman between 25 and 40 years old in good health. The material sequenced was naive CD4+ T cells from blood. Reading the label with the study, this specimen's cell subset or site is: true naive CD4+ T cells. The DNA reads TGCAGCGTTGGGACTTTTAGGAATGAAAAACTGTTTTTT. It translates as CSVGTFRNEKLFF.